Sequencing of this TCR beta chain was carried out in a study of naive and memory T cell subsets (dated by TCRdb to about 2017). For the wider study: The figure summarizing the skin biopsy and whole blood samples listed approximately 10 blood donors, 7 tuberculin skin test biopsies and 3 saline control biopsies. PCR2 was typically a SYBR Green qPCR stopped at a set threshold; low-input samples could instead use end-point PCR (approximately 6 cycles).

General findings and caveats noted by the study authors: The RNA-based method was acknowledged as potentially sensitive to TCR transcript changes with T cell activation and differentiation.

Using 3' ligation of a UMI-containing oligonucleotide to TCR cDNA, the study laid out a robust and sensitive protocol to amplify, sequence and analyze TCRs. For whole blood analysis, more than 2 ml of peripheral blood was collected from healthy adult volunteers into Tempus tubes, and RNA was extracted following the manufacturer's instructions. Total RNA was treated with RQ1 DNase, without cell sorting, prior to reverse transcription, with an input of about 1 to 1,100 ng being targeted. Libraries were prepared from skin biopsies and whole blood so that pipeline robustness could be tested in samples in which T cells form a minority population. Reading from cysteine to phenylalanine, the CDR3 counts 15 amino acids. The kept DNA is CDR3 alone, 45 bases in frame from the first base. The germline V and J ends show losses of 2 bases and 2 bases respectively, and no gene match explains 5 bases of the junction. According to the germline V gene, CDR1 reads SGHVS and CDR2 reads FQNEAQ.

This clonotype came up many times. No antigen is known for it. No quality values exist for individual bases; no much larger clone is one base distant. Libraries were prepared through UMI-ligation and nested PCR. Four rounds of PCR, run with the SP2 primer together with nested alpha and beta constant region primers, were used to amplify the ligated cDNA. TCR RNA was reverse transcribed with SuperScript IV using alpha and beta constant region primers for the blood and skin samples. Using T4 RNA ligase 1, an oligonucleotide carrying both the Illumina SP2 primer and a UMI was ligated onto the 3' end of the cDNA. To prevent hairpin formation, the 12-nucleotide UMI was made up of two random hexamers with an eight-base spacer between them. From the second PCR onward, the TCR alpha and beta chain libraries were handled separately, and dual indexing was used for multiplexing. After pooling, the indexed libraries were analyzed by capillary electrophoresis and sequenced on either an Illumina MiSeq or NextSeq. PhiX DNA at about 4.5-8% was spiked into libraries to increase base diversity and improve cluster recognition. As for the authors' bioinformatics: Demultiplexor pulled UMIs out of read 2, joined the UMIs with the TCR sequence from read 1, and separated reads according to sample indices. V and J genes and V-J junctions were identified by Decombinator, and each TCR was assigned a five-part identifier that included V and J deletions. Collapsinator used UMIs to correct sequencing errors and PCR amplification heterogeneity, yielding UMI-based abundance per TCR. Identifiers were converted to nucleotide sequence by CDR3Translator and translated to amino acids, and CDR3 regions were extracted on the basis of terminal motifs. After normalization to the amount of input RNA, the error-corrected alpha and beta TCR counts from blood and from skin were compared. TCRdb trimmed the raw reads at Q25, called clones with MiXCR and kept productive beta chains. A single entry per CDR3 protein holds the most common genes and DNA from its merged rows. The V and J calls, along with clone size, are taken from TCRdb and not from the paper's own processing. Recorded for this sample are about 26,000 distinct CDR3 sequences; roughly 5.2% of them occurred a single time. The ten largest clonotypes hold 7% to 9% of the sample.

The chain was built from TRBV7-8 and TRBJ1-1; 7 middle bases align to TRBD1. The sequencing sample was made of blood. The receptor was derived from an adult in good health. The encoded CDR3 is CASSLIGTVNTEAFF. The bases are TGTGCCAGCAGCTTAATTGGGACAGTAAACACTGAAGCTTTCTTT.